This TCR beta chain was identified during a study of cytomegalovirus exposure and HLA in healthy donors. Overall study context: Tens of millions of unique TCRs from HLA-typed donors made up an early data release. Broader study findings: Rarity characterized most TCR sequences, yet some public TCRs appeared in many donors. TCR beta V- and J-gene trimming was later associated with a missense DCLRE1C variant.

V lost 7 bases, J lost 2 bases, and 16 bases stayed unmatched. CDR3 length: 17 residues. Germline-derived CDR1 and CDR2 are SGHRS and YFSETQ. On this clone itself: Its target is not known.

The PCR made use of 60 Vbeta and 13 Jbeta primers. Assay: immunoSEQ multiplex PCR; the TCRdb copy retains only in-frame clones and omits some. The sample contains over 100,000 clones, 8.9% of which appear only once. The sequence came from a woman aged 40-49 years in good health and CMV-seropositive. The sequenced sample consisted of PBMCs. The chain is built from TRBV5-1 and TRBJ1-2, with TRBD1 matching over 8 bases. CDR3 region: CASGGSRGRVGNYGYTF. The CDR3 nucleotides are TGCGCCAGCGGCGGGTCCAGGGGGCGCGTCGGAAACTATGGCTACACCTTC.